This entry is about one T cell receptor beta chain. Those enrolled in Seattle joined during active infection and were followed longitudinally afterward. This record belongs to a study of blood T cell repertoires in COVID-19. Looking at the study overall: The cDNA or gDNA used as material had been derived from T cells, B-cell-depleted T cells, or PBMCs.

How the authors handled the data: Using reference gene primer amplification, nucleated cell counts were estimated. Measured with immunoSEQ multiplex PCR; TCRdb has only the in-frame clones, and not every one. V and J calls and clone size come straight from that table; D and trimming were deduced from the DNA. Among 50,000 to 55,000 clones listed, 82% were seen once. Germline CDR1 MNHEY, CDR2 SVGAGI. This CDR3 spans 14 amino acids. V gave up 0 bases and J gave up 6 bases, with 11 bases separating them. The sample taken for sequencing was peripheral blood. The chain recombines TRBV6-5 with TRBJ1-1; tentative D call: TRBD1 (6 bases). The receptor comes from an elderly man with COVID-19, enrolled during active disease. CDR3 DNA: TGTGCCAGCAGTTACTCGGGGGGGCGGGCTGAAGCTTTCTTT. It specifies CASSYSGGRAEAFF.